Listed below are T cell receptor beta chains from one sample, sequenced in a study of blood T cell repertoires in COVID-19. Profiling relied on immunoSEQ multiplex PCR, and the TCRdb table lists in-frame clones only, not all of them. This sample has about 190,000 clones, with roughly 84% found just once. The sequenced sample was peripheral blood. These receptors came from a human donor in a cohort sampled during active COVID-19. Each CDR3 is given with its conserved first and last residue. The D gene is left open where the match is weak. Clone size, where shown, is once, few, many, or a class for clones that have expanded.

>TRBJ1-4|once|TRBV18|.
CASSPLRSTNEKLFF
TGTGCCAGCTCACCACTCCGTTCTACTAATGAAAAACTGTTTTTT
>TRBJ1-2|.|TRBV25-1|.
CASGNSGTSNYGYTF
TGTGCCAGCGGAAACAGCGGGACTTCCAACTATGGCTACACCTTC
>TRBJ1-5|few|TRBV6-1|.
CASSDWGLGNQPQHF
TGTGCCAGCAGTGATTGGGGACTGGGCAATCAGCCCCAGCATTTT
>TRBJ2-5|.|TRBV2|TRBD1
CASSDRQGVRKETQYF
TGTGCCAGCAGTGATAGACAGGGCGTGAGGAAAGAGACCCAGTACTTC
>TRBJ1-2|.|TRBV18|.
CASSLPTRANYGYTF
TGTGCCAGCTCACTCCCGACCAGGGCGAATTATGGCTACACCTTC
>TRBJ2-1|.|TRBV7-2|.
CASSFRGGDEQFF
TGTGCCAGCAGCTTCCGCGGTGGAGATGAGCAGTTCTTC
>TRBJ2-4|few|TRBV5-8|.
CASSLDSSLAKNIQYF
TGTGCCAGCAGCTTGGACAGTTCCCTAGCCAAAAACATTCAGTACTTC
>TRBJ1-2|.|TRBV4-1|TRBD1
CASSQSGQYYGYTF
TGCGCCAGCAGCCAATCGGGACAGTACTATGGCTACACCTTC
>TRBJ2-1|.|TRBV2|TRBD2
CASLDVLAGLSEQFF
TGTGCCAGCCTAGACGTCCTAGCGGGGCTCAGTGAGCAGTTCTTC
>TRBJ1-1|once|TRBV3-1/TRBV3-2|.
CASSQRHNTEAFF
TGTGCCAGCAGCCAGAGACACAACACTGAAGCTTTCTTT
>TRBJ2-3|.|TRBV11-3|TRBD2
CASSLTAGGTDTQYF
TGTGCCAGCAGCTTAACAGCGGGGGGCACAGATACGCAGTATTTT
>TRBJ2-5|.|TRBV29-1|TRBD2
CSVSHMAGGETQYF
TGCAGCGTTTCCCACATGGCGGGGGGAGAGACCCAGTACTTC
>TRBJ2-1|.|TRBV6-5|TRBD2
CASRLSGGTYNEQFF
TGTGCCAGCAGACTTAGCGGGGGGACATACAATGAGCAGTTCTTC
>TRBJ2-1|once|TRBV5-1|TRBD2
CASSSQTSSNNEQFF
TGCGCCAGCAGCTCACAGACTAGCAGTAACAATGAGCAGTTCTTC
>TRBJ2-4|.|TRBV21-1|.
CASTFVRGQGGGRAKNIQYF
TGTGCCAGCACCTTCGTGAGGGGACAGGGTGGGGGGCGCGCCAAAAACATTCAGTACTTC
>TRBJ2-2|few|TRBV2|TRBD1
CASRSTGVSKEMFF
TGTGCCAGCAGGAGCACAGGGGTTTCCAAGGAAATGTTTTTT